This TCR beta chain was observed in a study of shared clonotypes between healthy human individuals. Study-wide background: A donor's plate count was three for CD4 naive and three for CD4 memory; CD8 naive had two and CD8 memory one. Study-wide results and limits: Among the subsets, naive ones generally showed larger estimated richness than memory ones.

In the original processing: Junction-only sequences without quality scores were provided by ImmunoSEQ, so filtering was different. Assay used: immunoSEQ multiplex PCR; TCRdb lists only in-frame clones, some missing. V, J and clone size are those of that table, while D and trimming were read from the DNA. Of 600,000 to 750,000 clones detected, about 78% appear once; the ten largest clones hold approximately 2%. The germline gives CDR1 MDHEN, CDR2 SYDVKM. With 3 bases removed from V and 4 bases from J, the gap between germline ends came to 19 bases. CDR3 length equals 17 residues. Comments on this clone: The target antigen is unknown.

Material: memory CD4+ T cells sorted from blood. As for subset: CD45RA-negative fraction. This clonotype was obtained from a young woman in good health. The chain combines TRBV28 with TRBJ1-5; weak D call: TRBD1 (5 bases). The CDR3, as DNA: TGTGCCAGCAGTTTTCCTACCGCGGGGGGACGGAATCAGCCCCAGCATTTT. Translated: CASSFPTAGGRNQPQHF.